Detailed here is one TCR beta chain. Its antigen specificity is not known. It has no much larger one-base neighbor in the sample; base qualities were not kept. The entry originates in a study of T cells after yellow fever vaccination (dated by TCRdb to about 2019). Describing the broader study: The SMART-Seq v4 Ultra Low Input RNA kit was used to prepare libraries from fractions with low cell numbers. Bulk TCR alpha and beta repertoires were sequenced longitudinally to track T-cell clones before and after primary and booster YFV17D yellow fever vaccination. Two healthy male donors made up the cohort, one aged 18 to 30 years and the other aged 30 to 40 years. Blood was collected at multiple timepoints before and after primary and secondary immunization, and bulk PBMC replicates and cell subsets were isolated. Overall results and qualifications from the work: The study included only a couple of donors, which limits how far the findings can be generalized. Computational filtering was needed because FACS-sorted repertoires could contain abundant contaminating clonotypes from the bulk population. Most clones expanded after primary vaccination were re-detected after the booster (96% of CD4 and roughly 85% of CD8), suggesting broad memory maintenance. A small share of clonotypes occurred in both CD4 and CD8 compartments, likely arising from convergent recombination. Compared with the primary T-cell response, the secondary T-cell response was weaker but faster, peaking on day 5 rather than day 15.

Relative to germline, V is 0 bases shorter and J is 6 bases shorter, with 22 bases between their ends. CDR1 and CDR2 were assigned from the germline V gene as LGHNA and YSLEER. The CDR3 has 18 amino acids, counting the end cysteine and phenylalanine. Just CDR3 DNA is preserved here, 54 bases in frame from base 1. The sample's treatment or condition, from its label and the paper: live attenuated yellow fever vaccine strain. At each blood-draw timepoint, two biological replicates of bulk PBMCs were obtained. PBMCs were isolated from peripheral blood using a standard Ficoll-Paque protocol. RNA was extracted with TriZol from bulk PBMCs, CD4 and CD8 fractions, and dextramer-positive and dextramer-negative fractions. Sequencing took place on an Illumina NovaSeq 6000. TCR cDNA was synthesized by 5'RACE template switching, through which a universal primer site and unique molecular identifiers were introduced. cDNA synthesis was primed from both the TCR alpha and TCR beta constant segments. Library amplification involved two PCR steps, and the second step added sample barcodes and sequencing adapters. Sequencing of libraries was done on Illumina HiSeq 2500 (2x100 bp) or NovaSeq (2x150 bp). The study's processing was this. MIGEC handled demultiplexing of reads and collapsing into UMI consensus sequences, while MiXCR performed V(D)J alignment. Vaccine-responding clonotypes were identified with edgeR using replicate PBMC samples, with FDR below 0.01 and a log2 fold change above 5 up to day 15 being required. Bulk clonotypes were assigned CD4 or CD8 identity according to which sequenced CD4 or CD8 repertoire held them at higher abundance. The raw public data were reprocessed by TCRdb itself: fastp quality trimming at Q25, MiXCR clonotype calling, in-frame beta chains only. Each CDR3 protein gets just one entry, which takes the most common genes and DNA from the rows behind it. Here the V and J calls rest on TCRdb's processing, not on the authors' analysis. This sample lists just over 300,000 distinct CDR3 sequences; approximately 3.8% were detected once. About a quarter of the sample comes from the top ten.

The sequence links TRBV4-3 to TRBJ2-3; TRBD2 is a possible D gene, resting on 7 matching bases. The TCR originated in a young man who received the YFV17D yellow fever vaccine. Here the sequenced sample was PBMCs, taken on the day of the yellow fever booster vaccination. The nucleotides read TGCGCCAGCAGCCAAGATTATTATGCGGGGGCGCGTGGGGATACGCAGTATTTT. This translates into CASSQDYYAGARGDTQYF.